This TCR beta chain was identified during a study of immune cell composition in non-small cell lung cancer. Study-level points and caveats: Tumour-associated clones >0.5% occurred in roughly 35% of adenocarcinomas, about 69% of squamous.

The method was immunoSEQ multiplex PCR; TCRdb's version includes in-frame clones alone and lacks a portion of them. This table has roughly 3,500 clones, around 80% appearing once. On this clone: Its antigen is still unknown.

The CDR3 length is 15 residues. The germline V and J ends were trimmed by 5 bases and 3 bases, with 11 bases remaining between them. From germline, CDR1 is SGHNT and CDR2 YENEEA. J is TRBJ1-6 and V is TRBV11-3; D remains ambiguous. This clonotype was sampled from a human donor with non-small cell lung cancer. The sequencing sample was made of lung tumor tissue. The CDR3 protein is CASSPQALYNSPLHF. CDR3 in DNA: TGTGCCAGCAGCCCTCAGGCACTCTATAATTCACCCCTCCACTTT.